A selection of T cell receptor beta chains follows, all from one sample in a study. Each CDR3 protein gets one entry after TCRdb re-called the RT-PCR reads with MiXCR. This sample has about 680,000 distinct CDR3 sequences, with approximately 15% found just once. Material for sequencing was memory CD4+ T cells from blood. The receptor set was obtained from a female donor in good health, serving as a healthy control. The CDR3 runs from the conserved cysteine through the conserved F or W. The D gene is left open where the match is weak. Expanded clones get a size class; other rows say once, few or many, or leave the size out.

DNA: TGCAGTGCTAGACGCCAAGCGGGGGCTACTGAGCAGTTCTTC
CDR3: CSARRQAGATEQFF
V: TRBV20-1
J: TRBJ2-1
D: TRBD2
size: many

DNA: TGTGCCAGCAGTGGAGGGGGGACTAGTTCCACAGATACGCAGTATTTT
CDR3: CASSGGGTSSTDTQYF
V: TRBV7-9
J: TRBJ2-3
D: TRBD2
size: few

DNA: TGCAGGGCGGGGGACGACTACGAGCAGTACTTC
CDR3: CRAGDDYEQYF
V: TRBV29-1
J: TRBJ2-7
D: TRBD2
size: many

DNA: TGTGCCAGCAGTTGGGGGGGGACAGGCAGCAGGACCAACGAGCAGTACTTC
CDR3: CASSWGGTGSRTNEQYF
V: TRBV28
J: TRBJ2-7
D: NA
size: many

DNA: TGTGCCAGCAGTGAGGACAGGAGACGATTAGAAGCTTTCTTT
CDR3: CASSEDRRRLEAFF
V: TRBV6-5
J: TRBJ1-1
D: TRBD1
size: few

DNA: TGTGCCAGCAGTGATCTCCTGACAGATACGCAGTATTTT
CDR3: CASSDLLTDTQYF
V: TRBV2
J: TRBJ2-3
D: NA
size: NA

DNA: TGCAGTGCGAGGACAGTTTTCAATGAGCAGTTCTTC
CDR3: CSARTVFNEQFF
V: TRBV20-1
J: TRBJ2-1
D: NA
size: NA

DNA: TGTGCCAGCAGCTTGGTGTTGGCAGGGTCGAACTACGAGCAGTACTTC
CDR3: CASSLVLAGSNYEQYF
V: TRBV5-6
J: TRBJ2-7
D: NA
size: NA

DNA: TGTGCCAGCTCCTCGAGGGGCGGTGGAGATACGCAGTATTTT
CDR3: CASSSRGGGDTQYF
V: TRBV2
J: TRBJ2-3
D: NA
size: many

DNA: TGTGCCAGCAGCACACAAGCGCAGCGGGGGACCGATACGCAGTATTTT
CDR3: CASSTQAQRGTDTQYF
V: TRBV9
J: TRBJ2-3
D: TRBD2
size: few